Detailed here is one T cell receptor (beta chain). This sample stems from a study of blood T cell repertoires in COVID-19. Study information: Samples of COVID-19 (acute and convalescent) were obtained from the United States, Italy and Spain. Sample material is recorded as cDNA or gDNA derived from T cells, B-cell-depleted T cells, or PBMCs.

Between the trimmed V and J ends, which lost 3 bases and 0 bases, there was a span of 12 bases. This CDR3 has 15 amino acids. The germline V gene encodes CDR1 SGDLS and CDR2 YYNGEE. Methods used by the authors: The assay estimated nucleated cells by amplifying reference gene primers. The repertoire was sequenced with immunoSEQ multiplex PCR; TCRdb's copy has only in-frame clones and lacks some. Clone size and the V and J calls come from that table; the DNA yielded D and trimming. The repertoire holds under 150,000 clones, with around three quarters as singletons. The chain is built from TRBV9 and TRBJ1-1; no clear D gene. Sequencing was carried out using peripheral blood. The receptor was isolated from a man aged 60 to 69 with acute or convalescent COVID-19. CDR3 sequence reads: CASSAQQIVNTEAFF. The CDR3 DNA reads TGTGCCAGCAGCGCCCAACAGATCGTGAACACTGAAGCTTTCTTT.